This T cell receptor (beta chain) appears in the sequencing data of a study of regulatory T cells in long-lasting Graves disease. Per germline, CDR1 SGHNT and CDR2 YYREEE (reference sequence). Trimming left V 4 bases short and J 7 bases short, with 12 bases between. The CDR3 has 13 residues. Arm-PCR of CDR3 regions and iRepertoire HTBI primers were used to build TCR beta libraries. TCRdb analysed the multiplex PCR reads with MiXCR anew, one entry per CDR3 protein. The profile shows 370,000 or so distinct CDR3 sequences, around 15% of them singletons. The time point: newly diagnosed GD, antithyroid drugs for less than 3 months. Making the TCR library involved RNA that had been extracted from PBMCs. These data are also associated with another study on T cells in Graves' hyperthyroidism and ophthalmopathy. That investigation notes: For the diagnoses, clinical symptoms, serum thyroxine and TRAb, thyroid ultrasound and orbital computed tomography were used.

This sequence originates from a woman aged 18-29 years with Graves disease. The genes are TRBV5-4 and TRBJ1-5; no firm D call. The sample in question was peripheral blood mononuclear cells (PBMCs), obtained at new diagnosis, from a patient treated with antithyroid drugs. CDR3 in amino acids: CASSGDPGQPQHF. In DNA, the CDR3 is TGTGCCAGCAGCGGAGATCCGGGGCAGCCCCAGCATTTT.